This T cell receptor (beta chain) was obtained from a study of OX40 agonist ivuxolimab in advanced cancers. TCRdb keeps only in-frame clones here, not all; method: immunoSEQ multiplex PCR. The table records tens of thousands of clones, 65% to 90% of them present only once. CDR1 is SGHNT and CDR2 is YENEEA in the germline V gene. CDR3 length: 14 residues. With 6 bases removed from V and 1 base from J, the gap between germline ends came to 9 bases. The chain links TRBV11-3 to TRBJ2-2; D uncertain. This TCR was recovered from an adult with an advanced solid tumor such as melanoma, head and neck, liver or kidney cancer. This material consisted of CD4+ or CD8+ T cells sorted from blood, taken in a trial of the OX40 agonist ivuxolimab. The CDR3 protein is CASRSYKNTGELFF. CDR3 DNA: TGTGCCAGCAGGTCATACAAGAACACCGGGGAGCTGTTTTTT. Supplemented by reference TRBV11-3 and TRBJ2-2, the full variable domain reads EAGVVQSPRYKIIEKKQPVAFWCNPISGHNTLYWYLQNLGQGPELLIRYENEEAVDDSQLPKDRFSAERLKGVDSTLKIQPAELGDSAVYLCASRSYKNTGELFFGEGSRLTVL.